This T cell receptor (beta chain) stems from a study of blood T cell repertoires in COVID-19. About the study: Acute-phase and convalescent COVID-19 samples originated in the United States, Italy and Spain. T cells, B-cell-depleted T cells, or PBMCs supplied cDNA or gDNA.

Trimming took 2 bases from V and 2 from J, leaving 10 bases between them. The CDR3 extends over 14 amino acids. Germline CDR1 is SNHLY and CDR2 is FYNNEI. Authors' analysis steps: Cell counts per sample came from amplifying reference gene primers. Assay: immunoSEQ multiplex PCR; the TCRdb copy retains only in-frame clones and omits some. The V and J calls and clone size are taken from that table; D and trimming were inferred from the DNA. The table lists roughly 290,000 clones, 75% to 95% of them singletons. The Seattle site enrolled patients during active infection and followed them longitudinally. The chain has TRBV2 and TRBJ2-7, with D possibly being TRBD2 (5 bases). The sequence came from a woman in her 30s with COVID-19, enrolled during active disease. The sample was peripheral blood. The CDR3 loop is CASSERSGPYEQYF. In DNA, the CDR3 is TGTGCCAGCAGTGAAAGAAGCGGTCCCTACGAGCAGTACTTC.